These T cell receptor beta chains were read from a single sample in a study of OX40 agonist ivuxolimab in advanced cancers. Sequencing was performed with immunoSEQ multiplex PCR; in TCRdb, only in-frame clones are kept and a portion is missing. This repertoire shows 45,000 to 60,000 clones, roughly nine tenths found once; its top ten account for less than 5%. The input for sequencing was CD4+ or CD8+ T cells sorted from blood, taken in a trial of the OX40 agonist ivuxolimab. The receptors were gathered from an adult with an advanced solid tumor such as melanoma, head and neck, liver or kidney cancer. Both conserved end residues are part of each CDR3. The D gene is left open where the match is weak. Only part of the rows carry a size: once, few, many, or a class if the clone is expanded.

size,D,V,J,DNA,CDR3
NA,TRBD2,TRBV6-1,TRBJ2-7,TGCGCCGGAGCGGGAGAGACTTACGAGCAGTACTTC,CAGAGETYEQYF
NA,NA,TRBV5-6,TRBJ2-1,TGTGCCAGCAAACAGGTACCCTGGGATGAGCAGTTCTTC,CASKQVPWDEQFF
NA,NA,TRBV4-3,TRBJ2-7,TGCGCCAGCAGCCAAGAAAGAGGAAACCCGGCCTACGAGCAGTACTTC,CASSQERGNPAYEQYF
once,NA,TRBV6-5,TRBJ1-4,TGTGCCAGCAGTTACTACAGCGCAACTAATGAAAAACTGTTTTTT,CASSYYSATNEKLFF
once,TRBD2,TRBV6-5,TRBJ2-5,TGTGCCAGCAGTTACTGGACTAGCGGCCAAGAGACCCAGTACTTC,CASSYWTSGQETQYF
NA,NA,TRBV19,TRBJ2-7,TGTGCCAGTAGTGTCAGGGGAACCGGGTACGAGCAGTACTTC,CASSVRGTGYEQYF
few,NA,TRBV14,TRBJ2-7,TGTGCCAGCAGCCAAGGGGAGGGGGAAATCTACGAGCAGTACTTC,CASSQGEGEIYEQYF
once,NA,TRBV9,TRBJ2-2,TGTGCCAGCAGCGCCGTCAACACCGGGGAGCTGTTTTTT,CASSAVNTGELFF
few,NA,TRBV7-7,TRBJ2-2,TGTGCCAGCAGCTCGTTGGCCGGGGAGCTGTTTTTT,CASSSLAGELFF
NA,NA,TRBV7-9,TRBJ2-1,TGTGCCAGCAGCTTAGTACAGGTTAGCTCCTACAATGAGCAGTTCTTC,CASSLVQVSSYNEQFF
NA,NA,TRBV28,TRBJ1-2,TGTGCCAGCAGTTTAGGGGGTCCCCCCAACTATGGCTACACCTTC,CASSLGGPPNYGYTF
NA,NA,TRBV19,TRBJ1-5,TGTGCCAGTAGTATCGGGACATTAGTTAGCAATCAGCCCCAGCATTTT,CASSIGTLVSNQPQHF
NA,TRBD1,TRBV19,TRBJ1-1,TGTGCCAGTAGTATGGGACAGGGGGCTCGTGGCACTGAAGCTTTCTTT,CASSMGQGARGTEAFF
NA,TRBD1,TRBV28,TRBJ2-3,TGTGCCAGCAGTTCCAACCGAAGGACAGGGGGTTACAGAGATACGCAGTATTTT,CASSSNRRTGGYRDTQYF
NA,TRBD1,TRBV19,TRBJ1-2,TGTGCCAGTAGTATAGATCTCTGGGGACAGAACTATGGCTACACCTTC,CASSIDLWGQNYGYTF
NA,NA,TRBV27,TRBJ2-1,TGTGCCAGTCGGGAGTTTTCCTACAATGAGCAGTTCTTC,CASREFSYNEQFF
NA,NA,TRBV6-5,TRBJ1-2,TGTGCCAGCAGTTACAGGGAAGGGTATTTTGATGGCTACACCTTC,CASSYREGYFDGYTF
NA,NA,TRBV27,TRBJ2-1,TGTGCCAGCGCCCTTTCTTATGGGAGTATCGGTTTTGAGCAGTTCTTC,CASALSYGSIGFEQFF
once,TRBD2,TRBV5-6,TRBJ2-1,TGTGCCAGCAAGACTAGCGGGATAAATGAGCAGTTCTTC,CASKTSGINEQFF
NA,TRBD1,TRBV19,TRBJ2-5,TGTGCCAGTAGTATAGGAGACAGGGGTAACCAAGAGACCCAGTACTTC,CASSIGDRGNQETQYF